These 5 T cell receptor beta chains were all obtained from the same sample, sequenced in a study of T cells after yellow fever vaccination. MiXCR, applied by TCRdb to the 5' RACE reads, yields one record per CDR3 protein. The top ten clones hold about a third of a sample with roughly 170,000 distinct CDR3 sequences, about a tenth of them seen once. The material sequenced was CD8+ T cells sorted from PBMCs, taken 45 days after the yellow fever booster vaccination. The origin of the receptors is a man between 18 and 29 years old who received the YFV17D yellow fever vaccine.

This clonotype turned up a few times. The V gene is TRBV7-8, the J gene TRBJ1-5, with D unresolved. Deletions cut 0 bases from V and 7 bases from J, with 4 bases between. Looked up from germline, CDR1 is SGHVS and CDR2 is FQNEAQ. The CDR3 length is 12 residues. The CDR3 coding sequence is TGTGCCAGCAGCTTAGCAGGCCAGCCCCAGCATTTT. Translating gives CASSLAGQPQHF. Variable domain in full (rest from reference TRBV7-8 and TRBJ1-5): GAGVSQSPRYKVAKRGQDVALRCDPISGHVSLFWYQQALGQGPEFLTYFQNEAQLDKSGLPSDRFFAERPEGSVSTLKIQRTQQEDSAVYLCASSLAGQPQHFGDGTRLSIL.

V gene TRBV5-5 combines with J gene TRBJ2-7; D possibly corresponds to TRBD2 (5 bases). The germline V and J ends were trimmed by 1 base and 3 bases, with 11 bases remaining between them. Germline-derived CDR1 and CDR2 are SGHKS and YYEKEE (reference sequence). This CDR3 has 14 residues. The CDR3 DNA reads as TGTGCCAGCAGCTTGCGAGGGATGGGCTACGAGCAGTACTTC. Residues: CASSLRGMGYEQYF.

V gene TRBV7-2 combines with J gene TRBJ2-6; 8 bases align to TRBD1. Unmatched junction bases numbered 5, after V lost 4 bases and J lost 0 bases. This CDR3 spans 17 amino acids. CDR1 is SGHTA, CDR2 FQGNSA, per germline. The CDR3 DNA follows: TGTGCCAGCAGCTCGGGACAGGTCCTCTCTGGGGCCAACGTCCTGACTTTC. It is translated as CASSSGQVLSGANVLTF. Together with reference TRBV7-2 and TRBJ2-6, the CDR3 gives the full variable domain: GAGVSQSPSNKVTEKGKDVELRCDPISGHTALYWYRQSLGQGLEFLIYFQGNSAPDKSGLPSDRFSAERTGGSVSTLTIQRTQQEDSAVYLCASSSGQVLSGANVLTFGAGSRLTVL.

This clonotype showed up just a few times. The genes are TRBV6-5 and TRBJ2-1, with 9 bases that match TRBD1. Unmatched junction bases numbered 4, after V lost 2 bases and J lost 14 bases. Germline V CDR1 and CDR2: MNHEY, SVGAGI. The CDR3 is made up of 12 amino acids. CDR3 sequence: CASSYGTGQKFF. The CDR3 coding sequence is TGTGCCAGCAGTTACGGGACAGGGCAAAAGTTCTTC.

Only a few counts were recorded for this clonotype. This chain links TRBV4-3 with TRBJ2-2; TRBD1 agrees at 7 bases. The CDR3 contains 15 residues. Germline V gene lookup returns CDR1 LGHNA and CDR2 YSLEER. Trimming took 4 bases from V and 6 from J; bases not matched to a gene: 8. The CDR3 loop is CASSPGGPLAGELFF. The CDR3 DNA follows: TGCGCCAGCAGCCCAGGGGGACCTCTCGCCGGGGAGCTGTTTTTT.